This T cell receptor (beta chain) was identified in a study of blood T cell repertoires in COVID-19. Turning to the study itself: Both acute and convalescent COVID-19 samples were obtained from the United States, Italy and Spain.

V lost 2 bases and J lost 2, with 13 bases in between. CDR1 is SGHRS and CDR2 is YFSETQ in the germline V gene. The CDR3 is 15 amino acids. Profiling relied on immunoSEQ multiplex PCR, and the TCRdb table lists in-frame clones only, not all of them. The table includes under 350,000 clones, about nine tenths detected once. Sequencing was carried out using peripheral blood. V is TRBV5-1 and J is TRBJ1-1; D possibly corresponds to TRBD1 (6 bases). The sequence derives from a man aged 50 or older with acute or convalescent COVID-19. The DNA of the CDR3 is TGCGCCAGCAGCTTAAGGACAGCCAAAAACACTGAAGCTTTCTTT. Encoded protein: CASSLRTAKNTEAFF.